This TCR beta chain was obtained from a study of response to subunit inactivated influenza vaccine (dated by TCRdb to 2017 to 2018). Concerning the study at large: Deep quantitative T cell receptor repertoire profiling was used in the study to track responses to a trivalent subunit inactivated influenza vaccine. The investigation overall reported the following: The authors suggested that each seasonal influenza vaccination may recruit only a limited number of new T cells.

Libraries were made using RT-PCR. Instrument on record: Illumina HiSeq 2500. TCRdb took the public reads, trimmed them with fastp at Q25, ran MiXCR for clone calling and kept in-frame beta chains. Rows with a matching CDR3 protein are joined into one entry that keeps the most common DNA and genes. The sample has roughly 550,000 distinct CDR3 sequences on record, 20% to 25% of them singletons. In total, the top ten clones hold 2.8% of the sample. Concerning this clonotype itself: There is no known antigen for this receptor. No per-base quality is available; no much larger clone lies one base away.

The germline V gene supplies CDR1 SGHTA and CDR2 FQGNSA. Trimming at the junction amounts to 2 bases on V and 3 bases on J, and the germline ends lie 16 bases apart. The CDR3 holds 16 amino acids from the cysteine to the phenylalanine. Only CDR3 DNA is held: 48 bases, read in frame from base 1. Another study also made use of these data, one on T cells expressing NK-cell markers. In that second paper, the authors write: TCR beta cDNA libraries were made by 5'RACE template switching that added a universal primer site and unique molecular identifiers. Roughly 8 donors provided sorted CD3+CD56+NKG2C+, CD3+CD56+NKG2C- and CD3+CD56-NKG2C+ T-cell subsets, whose TCR beta-chain repertoires were profiled. Among the eight sequenced donors, seven were HCMV-seropositive and one was HCMV-seronegative. To restrict sorting to alphabetaTCR-expressing T cells, an anti-gammadeltaTCR antibody was added in several experiments. In 6 or 7 donors, the dominant CD3+CD56+NKG2C+ clonotypes ranked among the top 10 CD8+ clonotypes, making up roughly 1.0-7.0% of CD8+ T cells. Those dominant clonotypes were again the most abundant among CD3+CD56-NKG2C+ cells in a handful of donors, at about 25-60.1%. Whether the expanded NKG2C-expressing T cell clones were specific for HCMV antigens was left unclear. The eight sequenced donors were randomly selected healthy volunteers, three men and five women. To determine HCMV serostatus, a commercial ELISA kit was used to detect HCMV-specific IgG in serum. Peripheral blood mononuclear cells were isolated from blood by Ficoll density gradient centrifugation. CD4+ and CD8+ T cells were isolated from PBMC by magnetic immunoseparation with Miltenyi isolation kits. cDNA synthesis was primed from the TCR beta constant segment, followed by two successive PCR amplification steps. Illumina HiSeq 2000/2500, MiSeq or NextSeq was used to sequence libraries as 2 x 150 bp reads. MIGEC was used to demultiplex reads and group reads by UMI, and MiTCR was used to assemble and quantify clonotypes. Only TCR cDNA sequences supported by at least two reads were kept to exclude erroneous sequences. Downstream repertoire analysis used the tcR package, and clonotypes were matched across fractions by CDR3 nucleotide sequence plus V segment. Antigen specificity was annotated against VDJdb with VDJmatch, allowing one amino acid substitution in CDR3.

This receptor was obtained from a middle-aged man who received an inactivated influenza vaccine. Donor details come from another sample of the same person, matched by shared clones. In this chain, TRBV7-2 is recombined with TRBJ1-2, with no D gene named confidently. Sequenced here: CD4+ T cells sorted from PBMCs, sampled about 13 days after vaccination. The CDR3 reads as follows: CASSLSVWGGDYGYTF. In nucleotide form, the sequence is TGTGCCAGCAGCTTATCAGTCTGGGGAGGTGACTATGGCTACACCTTC.